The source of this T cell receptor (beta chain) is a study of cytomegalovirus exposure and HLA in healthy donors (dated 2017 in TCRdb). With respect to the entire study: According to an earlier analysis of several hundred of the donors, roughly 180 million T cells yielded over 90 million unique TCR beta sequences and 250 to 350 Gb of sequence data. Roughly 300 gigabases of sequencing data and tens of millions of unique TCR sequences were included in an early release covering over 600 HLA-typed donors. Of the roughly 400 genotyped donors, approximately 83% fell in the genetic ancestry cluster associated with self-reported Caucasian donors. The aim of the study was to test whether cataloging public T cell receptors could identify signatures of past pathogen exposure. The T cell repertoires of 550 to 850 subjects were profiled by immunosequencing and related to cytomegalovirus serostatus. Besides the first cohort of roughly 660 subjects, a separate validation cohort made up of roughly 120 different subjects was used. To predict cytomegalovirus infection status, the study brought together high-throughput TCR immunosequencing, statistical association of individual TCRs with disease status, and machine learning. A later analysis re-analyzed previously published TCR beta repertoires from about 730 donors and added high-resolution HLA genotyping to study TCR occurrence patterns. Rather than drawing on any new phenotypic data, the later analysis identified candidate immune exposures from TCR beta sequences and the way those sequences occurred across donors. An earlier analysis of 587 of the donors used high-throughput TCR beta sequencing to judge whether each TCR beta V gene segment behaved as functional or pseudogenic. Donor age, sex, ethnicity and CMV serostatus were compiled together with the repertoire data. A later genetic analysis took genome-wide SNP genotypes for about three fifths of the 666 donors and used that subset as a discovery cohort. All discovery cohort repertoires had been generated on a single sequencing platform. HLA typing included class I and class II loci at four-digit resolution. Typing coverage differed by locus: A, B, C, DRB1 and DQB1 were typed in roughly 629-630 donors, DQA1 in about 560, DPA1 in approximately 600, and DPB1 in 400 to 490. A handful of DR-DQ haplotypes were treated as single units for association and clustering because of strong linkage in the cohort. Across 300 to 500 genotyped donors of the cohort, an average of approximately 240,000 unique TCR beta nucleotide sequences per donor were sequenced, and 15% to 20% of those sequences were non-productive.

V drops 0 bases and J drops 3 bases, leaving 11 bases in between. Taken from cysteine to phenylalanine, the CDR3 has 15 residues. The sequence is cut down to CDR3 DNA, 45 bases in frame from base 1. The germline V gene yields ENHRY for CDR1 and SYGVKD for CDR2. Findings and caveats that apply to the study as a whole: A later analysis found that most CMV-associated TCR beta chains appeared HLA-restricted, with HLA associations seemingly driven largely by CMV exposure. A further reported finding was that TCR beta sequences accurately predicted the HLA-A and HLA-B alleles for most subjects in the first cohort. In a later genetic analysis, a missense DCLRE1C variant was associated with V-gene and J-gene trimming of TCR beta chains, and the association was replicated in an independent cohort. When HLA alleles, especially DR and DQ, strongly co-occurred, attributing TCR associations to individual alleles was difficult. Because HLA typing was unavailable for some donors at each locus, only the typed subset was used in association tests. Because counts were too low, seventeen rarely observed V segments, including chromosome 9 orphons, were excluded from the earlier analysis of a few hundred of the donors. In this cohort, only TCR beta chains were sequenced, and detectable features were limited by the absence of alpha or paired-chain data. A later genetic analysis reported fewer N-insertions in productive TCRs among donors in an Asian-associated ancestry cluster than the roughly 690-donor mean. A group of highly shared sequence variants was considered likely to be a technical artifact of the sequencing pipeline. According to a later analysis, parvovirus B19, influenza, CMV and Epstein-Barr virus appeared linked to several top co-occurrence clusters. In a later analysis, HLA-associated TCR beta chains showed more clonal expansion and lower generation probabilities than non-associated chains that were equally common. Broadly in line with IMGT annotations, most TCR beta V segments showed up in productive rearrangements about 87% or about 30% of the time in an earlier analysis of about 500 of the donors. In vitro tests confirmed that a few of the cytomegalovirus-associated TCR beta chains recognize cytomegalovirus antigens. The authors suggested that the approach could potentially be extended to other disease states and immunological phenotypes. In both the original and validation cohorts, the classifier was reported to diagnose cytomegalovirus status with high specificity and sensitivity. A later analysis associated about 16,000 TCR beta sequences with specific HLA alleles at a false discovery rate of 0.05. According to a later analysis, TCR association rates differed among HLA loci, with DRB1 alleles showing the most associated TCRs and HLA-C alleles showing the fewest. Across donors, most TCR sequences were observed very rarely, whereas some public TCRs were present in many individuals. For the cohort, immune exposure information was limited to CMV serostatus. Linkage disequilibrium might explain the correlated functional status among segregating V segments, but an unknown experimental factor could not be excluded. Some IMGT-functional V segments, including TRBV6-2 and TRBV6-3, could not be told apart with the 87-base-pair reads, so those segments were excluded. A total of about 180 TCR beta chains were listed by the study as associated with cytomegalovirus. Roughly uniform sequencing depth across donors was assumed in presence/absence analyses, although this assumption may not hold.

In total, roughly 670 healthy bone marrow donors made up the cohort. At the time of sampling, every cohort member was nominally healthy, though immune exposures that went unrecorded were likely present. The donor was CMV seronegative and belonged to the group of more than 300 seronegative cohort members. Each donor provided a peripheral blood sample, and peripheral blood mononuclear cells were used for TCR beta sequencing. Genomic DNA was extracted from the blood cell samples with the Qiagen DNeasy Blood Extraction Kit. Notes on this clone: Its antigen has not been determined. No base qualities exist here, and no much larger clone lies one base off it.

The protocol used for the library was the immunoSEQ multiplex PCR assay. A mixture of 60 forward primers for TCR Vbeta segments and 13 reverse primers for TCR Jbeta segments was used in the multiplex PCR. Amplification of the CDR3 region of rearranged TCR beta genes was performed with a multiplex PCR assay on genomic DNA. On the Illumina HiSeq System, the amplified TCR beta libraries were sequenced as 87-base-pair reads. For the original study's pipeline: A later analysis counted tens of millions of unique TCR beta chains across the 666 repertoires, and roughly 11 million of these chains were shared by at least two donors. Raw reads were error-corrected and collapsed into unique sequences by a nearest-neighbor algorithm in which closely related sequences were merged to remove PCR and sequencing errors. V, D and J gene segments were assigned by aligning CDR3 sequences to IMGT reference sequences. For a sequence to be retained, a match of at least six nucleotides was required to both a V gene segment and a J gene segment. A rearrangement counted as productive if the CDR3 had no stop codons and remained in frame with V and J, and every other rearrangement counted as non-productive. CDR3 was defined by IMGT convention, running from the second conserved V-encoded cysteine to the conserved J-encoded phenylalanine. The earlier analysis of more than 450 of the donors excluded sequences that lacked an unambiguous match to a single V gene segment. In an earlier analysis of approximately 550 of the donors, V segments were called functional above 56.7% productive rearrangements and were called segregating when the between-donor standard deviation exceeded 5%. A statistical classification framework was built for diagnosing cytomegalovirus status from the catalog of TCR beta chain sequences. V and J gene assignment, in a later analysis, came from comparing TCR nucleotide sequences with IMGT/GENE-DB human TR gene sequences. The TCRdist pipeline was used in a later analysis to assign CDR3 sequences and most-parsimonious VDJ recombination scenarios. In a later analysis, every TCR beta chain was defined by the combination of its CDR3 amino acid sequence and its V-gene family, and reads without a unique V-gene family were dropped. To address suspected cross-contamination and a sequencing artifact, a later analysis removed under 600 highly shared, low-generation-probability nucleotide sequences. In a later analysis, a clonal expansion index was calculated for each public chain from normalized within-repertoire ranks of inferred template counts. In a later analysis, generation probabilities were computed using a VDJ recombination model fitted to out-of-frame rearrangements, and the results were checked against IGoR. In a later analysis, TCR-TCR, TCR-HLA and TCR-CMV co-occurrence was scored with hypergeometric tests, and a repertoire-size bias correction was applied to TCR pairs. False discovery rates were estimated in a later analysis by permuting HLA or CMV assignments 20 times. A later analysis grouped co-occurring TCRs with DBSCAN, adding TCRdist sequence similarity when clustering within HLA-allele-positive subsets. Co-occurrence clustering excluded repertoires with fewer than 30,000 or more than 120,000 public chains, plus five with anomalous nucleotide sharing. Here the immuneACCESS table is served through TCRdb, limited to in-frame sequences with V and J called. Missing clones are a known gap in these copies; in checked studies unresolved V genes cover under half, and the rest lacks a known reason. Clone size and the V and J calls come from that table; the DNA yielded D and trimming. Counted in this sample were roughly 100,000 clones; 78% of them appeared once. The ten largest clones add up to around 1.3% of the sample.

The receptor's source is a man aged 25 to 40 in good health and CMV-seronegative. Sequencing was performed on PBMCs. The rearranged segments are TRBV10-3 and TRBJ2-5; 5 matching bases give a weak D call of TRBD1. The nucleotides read TGTGCCATCAGTGAGTCTCCAGGGTTGAAAGAGACCCAGTACTTC. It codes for CAISESPGLKETQYF.